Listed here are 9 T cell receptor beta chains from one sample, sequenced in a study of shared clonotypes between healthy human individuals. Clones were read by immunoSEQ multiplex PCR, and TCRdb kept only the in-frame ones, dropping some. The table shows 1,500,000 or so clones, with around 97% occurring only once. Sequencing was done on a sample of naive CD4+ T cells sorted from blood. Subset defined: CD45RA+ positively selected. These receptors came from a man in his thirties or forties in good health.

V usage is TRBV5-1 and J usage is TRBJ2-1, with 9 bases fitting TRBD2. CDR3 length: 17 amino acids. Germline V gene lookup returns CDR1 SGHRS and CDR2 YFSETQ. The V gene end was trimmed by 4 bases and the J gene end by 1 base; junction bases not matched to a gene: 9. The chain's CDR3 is CASSLTGAGGSYNEQFF. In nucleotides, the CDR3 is TGCGCCAGCAGCCTTACAGGAGCGGGAGGTTCCTACAATGAGCAGTTCTTC.

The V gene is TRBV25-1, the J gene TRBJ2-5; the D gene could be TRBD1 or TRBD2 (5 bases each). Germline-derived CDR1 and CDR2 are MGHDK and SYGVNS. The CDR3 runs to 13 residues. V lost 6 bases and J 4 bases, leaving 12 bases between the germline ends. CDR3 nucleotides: TGTGCCAGCAGACCTCCCGGGGCAGAGACCCAGTACTTC. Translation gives CASRPPGAETQYF.

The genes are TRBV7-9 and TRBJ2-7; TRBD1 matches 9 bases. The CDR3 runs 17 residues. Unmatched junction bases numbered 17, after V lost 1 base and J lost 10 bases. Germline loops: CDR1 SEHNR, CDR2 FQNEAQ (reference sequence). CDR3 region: CASSLVRDRDLALIQYF. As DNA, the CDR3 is TGTGCCAGCAGCTTAGTCCGGGACAGGGATCTGGCCCTCATCCAGTACTTC.

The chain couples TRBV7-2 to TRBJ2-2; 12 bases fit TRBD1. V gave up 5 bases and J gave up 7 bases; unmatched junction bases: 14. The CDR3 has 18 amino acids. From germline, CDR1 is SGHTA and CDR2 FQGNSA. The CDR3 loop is CASSRQARDRGRSGELFF. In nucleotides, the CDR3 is TGTGCCAGCAGCCGACAAGCTAGGGACAGGGGGCGTAGCGGGGAGCTGTTTTTT.

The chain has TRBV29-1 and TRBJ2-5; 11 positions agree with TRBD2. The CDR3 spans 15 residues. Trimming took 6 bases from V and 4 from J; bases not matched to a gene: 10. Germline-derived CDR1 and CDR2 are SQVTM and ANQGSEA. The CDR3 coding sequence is TGCAGCGTCGCGGGGACTAGCGGAGGGTTAGAGACCCAGTACTTC. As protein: CSVAGTSGGLETQYF. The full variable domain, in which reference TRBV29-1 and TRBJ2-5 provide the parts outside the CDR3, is SAVISQKPSRDICQRGTSLTIQCQVDSQVTMMFWYRQQPGQSLTLIATANQGSEATYESGFVIDKFPISRPNLTFSTLTVSNMSPEDSSIYLCSVAGTSGGLETQYFGPGTRLLVL.

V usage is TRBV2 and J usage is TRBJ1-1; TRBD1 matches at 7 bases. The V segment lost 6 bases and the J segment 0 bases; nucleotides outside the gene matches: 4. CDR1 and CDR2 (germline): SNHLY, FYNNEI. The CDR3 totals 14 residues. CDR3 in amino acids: CASRETGMNTEAFF. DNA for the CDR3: TGTGCCAGCAGAGAGACAGGGATGAACACTGAAGCTTTCTTT.

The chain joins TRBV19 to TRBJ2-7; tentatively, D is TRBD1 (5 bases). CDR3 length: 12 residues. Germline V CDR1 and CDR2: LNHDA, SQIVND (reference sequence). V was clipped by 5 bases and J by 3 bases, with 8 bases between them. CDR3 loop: CASSVQGYEQYF. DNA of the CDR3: TGTGCCAGTAGTGTTCAGGGCTACGAGCAGTACTTC.

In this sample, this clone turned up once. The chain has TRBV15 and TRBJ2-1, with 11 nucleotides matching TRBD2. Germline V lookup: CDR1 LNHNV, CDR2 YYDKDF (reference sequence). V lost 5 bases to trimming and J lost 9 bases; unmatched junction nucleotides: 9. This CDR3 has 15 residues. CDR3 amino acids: CATSVIAGGPGEQFF. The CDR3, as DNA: TGTGCCACCAGCGTAATAGCGGGAGGGCCGGGTGAGCAGTTCTTC.

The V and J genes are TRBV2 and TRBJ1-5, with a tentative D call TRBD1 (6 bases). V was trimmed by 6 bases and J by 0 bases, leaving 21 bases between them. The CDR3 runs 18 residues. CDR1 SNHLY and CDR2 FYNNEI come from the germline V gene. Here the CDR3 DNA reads TGTGCCAGCAGGGTACATCCGGGACACCCCTATAGCAATCAGCCCCAGCATTTT. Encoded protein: CASRVHPGHPYSNQPQHF. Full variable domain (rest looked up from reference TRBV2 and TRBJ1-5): EPEVTQTPSHQVTQMGQEVILRCVPISNHLYFYWYRQILGQKVEFLVSFYNNEISEKSEIFDDQFSVERPDGSNFTLKIRSTKLEDSAMYFCASRVHPGHPYSNQPQHFGDGTRLSIL.